Described below is a single TCR beta chain sequence and its context. This entry comes from a study of identical twins. One entry per CDR3 protein results from TCRdb running MiXCR on the 5' RACE reads. The sample records approximately 230,000 distinct CDR3 sequences, 6.5% being singletons. This CDR3 spans 14 amino acids. CDR1 is DFQATT and CDR2 is SNEGSKA in the germline V gene (reference sequence). With 4 bases clipped from V and 2 bases from J, the junction kept 8 bases outside the gene matches. These same data were also listed under a study on T cells expressing NK-cell markers.

This rearrangement joins TRBV20-1 to TRBJ2-7, with 7 bases matching TRBD2. This TCR derives from a young woman in good health. The sample consisted of CD8+ T cells sorted from blood. The CDR3 DNA follows: TGCAGTGCTACGGGGAGGGACTTTGCCTACGAGCAGTACTTC. Translated: CSATGRDFAYEQYF.